A selection of T cell receptor beta chains follows, all from one sample in a study of cytomegalovirus exposure and HLA in healthy donors. Libraries were prepared by immunoSEQ multiplex PCR; TCRdb keeps only in-frame clonotypes and omits some of them. Here the sample spans 110,000 to 150,000 clones, 75% being singletons. Sample: PBMCs. The source is a man aged 30-40 years in good health and CMV-seronegative. Each CDR3 is given with its conserved first and last residue.

j_call v_call cdr3_aa
TRBJ2-7 TRBV6-6 CASSYGTGGHEQYF
TRBJ2-3 TRBV19 CASSIVGATDTQYF
TRBJ2-5 TRBV9 CASSVGQLAQETQYF
TRBJ2-3 TRBV11-2 CASSYLAGGSDTQYF
TRBJ2-1 TRBV4-2 CASSQDELAGGNEQFF
TRBJ2-6 TRBV29-1 CSVEGGQGYSGANGLTF
TRBJ1-2 TRBV4-2 CASSQGQAPNYGYTF
TRBJ1-2 TRBV18 CASSPRDRGDGYTF
TRBJ1-5 TRBV2 CASSSRGQSSAYQPQHF
TRBJ1-2 TRBV19 CASSRRGHGYGYTF
TRBJ2-3 TRBV28 CASRTPSGLEDTQYF